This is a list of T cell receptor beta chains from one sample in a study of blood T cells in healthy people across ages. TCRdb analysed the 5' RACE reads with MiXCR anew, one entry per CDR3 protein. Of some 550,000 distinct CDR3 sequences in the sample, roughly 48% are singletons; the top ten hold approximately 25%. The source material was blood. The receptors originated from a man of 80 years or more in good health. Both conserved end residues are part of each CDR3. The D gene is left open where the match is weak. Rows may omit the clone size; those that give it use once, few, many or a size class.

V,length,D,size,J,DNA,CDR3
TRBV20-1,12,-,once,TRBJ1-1,TGCAGTGCTAGAAAAGGGGACACTGAAGCTTTCTTT,CSARKGDTEAFF
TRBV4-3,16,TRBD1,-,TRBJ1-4,TGCGCCAGCAGCCAAGATTACGGACAGGGGCAGGAAAAACTGTTTTTT,CASSQDYGQGQEKLFF
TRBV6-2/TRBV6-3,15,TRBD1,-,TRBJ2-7,TGTGCCAGCAGCCGGGCCGGGACAGCAACCTACGAGCAGTACTTC,CASSRAGTATYEQYF
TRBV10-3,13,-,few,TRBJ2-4,TGTGCCATCAGTACCGGGGCCAAAAACATTCAGTACTTC,CAISTGAKNIQYF
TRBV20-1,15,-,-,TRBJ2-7,TGCAGTGCTAGGCAAGGACGGGGCCTTTCGGGAGAGCAGTACTTC,CSARQGRGLSGEQYF
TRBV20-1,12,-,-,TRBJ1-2,TGCAGTGCTAGCCCGGGAACTTATGGCTACACCTTC,CSASPGTYGYTF
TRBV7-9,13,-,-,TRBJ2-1,TGTTCCAGCAGCCAAATGCAGGGCTATGAGCAGTTCTTC,CSSSQMQGYEQFF
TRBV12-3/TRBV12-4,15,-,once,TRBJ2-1,TGTGCCAGCAGTTTAGGCGGGGGCTACTTCAATGAGCAGTTCTTC,CASSLGGGYFNEQFF
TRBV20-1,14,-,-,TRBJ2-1,TGCAGTGCTAGCGACGCGAACTTGGTGGGGGTGCAGTTCTTC,CSASDANLVGVQFF
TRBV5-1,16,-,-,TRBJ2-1,TGCGCCAGCAGCTCCTCCGGGACTCGTCGGGCCAATGAGCAGTTCTTC,CASSSSGTRRANEQFF
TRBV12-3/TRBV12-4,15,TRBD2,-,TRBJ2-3,TGTGCCAGCAGTTTCCGGGACTATCGCCCGGCTACGCAGTATTTT,CASSFRDYRPATQYF
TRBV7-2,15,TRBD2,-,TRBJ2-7,TGTGCCAGCAGCCGACTAGCGGGGGCCTCCTCCGAGCAGTACTTC,CASSRLAGASSEQYF
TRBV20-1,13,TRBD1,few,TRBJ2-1,TGCAGTGCTATAGGGGGCGGATACAATGAGCAGTTCTTC,CSAIGGGYNEQFF
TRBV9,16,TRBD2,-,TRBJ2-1,TGTGCCAGCAGCGTTTTACCTAGCGGGTGGAACAATGAGCAGTTCTTC,CASSVLPSGWNNEQFF
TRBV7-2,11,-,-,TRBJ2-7,TGTGCCAGCAGCCCGGACGGCGAGCAGTACTTC,CASSPDGEQYF
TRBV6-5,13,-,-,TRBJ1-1,TGTGCCAGCAGTTACTCCCGGGGGCCTAAAGTTTTCTTT,CASSYSRGPKVFF
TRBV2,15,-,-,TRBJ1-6,TGTGCCAGCAGGGAAGTTTGGAGTTATAATTCACCCCTCCACTTT,CASREVWSYNSPLHF
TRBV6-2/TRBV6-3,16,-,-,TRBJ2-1,TGTGCCAGCAGTTATCCGGGCGGGGAGGCCTACAATGAGCAGTTCTTC,CASSYPGGEAYNEQFF
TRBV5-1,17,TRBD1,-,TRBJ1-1,TGCGCCAGCAGCTTGGCCCCCGGGACAGGGGGTAGGACTGAAGCTTTCTTT,CASSLAPGTGGRTEAFF
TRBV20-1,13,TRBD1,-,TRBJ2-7,TGCAGTGCGCCGGGACAGGCTGTTTTGGAGCAGTACTTC,CSAPGQAVLEQYF
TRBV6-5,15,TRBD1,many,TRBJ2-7,TGTGCCAGCAGCGCCCGGACAGGGGCTTCAATGGAGCAGTACTTC,CASSARTGASMEQYF
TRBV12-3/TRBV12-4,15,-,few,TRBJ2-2,TGTGCCAGCAGTTCGCGGGGACCGAACACCGGGGAGCTGTTTTTT,CASSSRGPNTGELFF
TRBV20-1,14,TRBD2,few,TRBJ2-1,TGCAGTGCTAGAGATGCGGGAGGGCCGGTTGAGCAGTTCTTC,CSARDAGGPVEQFF
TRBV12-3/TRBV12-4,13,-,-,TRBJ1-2,TGTGCCAGCAGCGGACAGACTAACTATGGCTACACCTTC,CASSGQTNYGYTF
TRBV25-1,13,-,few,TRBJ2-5,TGTGCCATTTCCCCGGCGGGACGGGAGACCCAGTACTTC,CAISPAGRETQYF
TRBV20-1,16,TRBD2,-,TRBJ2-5,TGCAGTGCTAGAGATTCTCTGGCGGGAGCCCCCAAGACCCAGTACTTC,CSARDSLAGAPKTQYF
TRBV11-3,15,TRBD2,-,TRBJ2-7,TGTGCCAGCAGCTTAGATGCTAGCGGGAGTTACGAGCAGTACTTC,CASSLDASGSYEQYF
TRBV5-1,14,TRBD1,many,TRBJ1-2,TGCGCCAGCAGCGAAGGACAGGGAGTATATGGCTACACCTTC,CASSEGQGVYGYTF
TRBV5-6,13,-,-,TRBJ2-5,TGTGCCAGCAGCAGAGCTTATGGGGAGACCCAGTACTTC,CASSRAYGETQYF
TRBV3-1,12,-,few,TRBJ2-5,TGTGCCAGCAGCCAAGTGTCGGGTGAGCAGTACTTC,CASSQVSGEQYF
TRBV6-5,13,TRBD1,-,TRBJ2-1,TGTGCCAGCAGTTCCGCCAGGGGGCCGAACCAGTTCTTC,CASSSARGPNQFF
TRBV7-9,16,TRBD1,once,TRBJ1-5,TGTGCCAGCAGCTTGCCGGGACAGGGTCTTAATCAGCCCCAGCATTTT,CASSLPGQGLNQPQHF
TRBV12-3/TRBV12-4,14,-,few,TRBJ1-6,TGTGCCAGCAGTTTAACAGGACTCAATTCACCCCTCCACTTT,CASSLTGLNSPLHF
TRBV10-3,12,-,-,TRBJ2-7,TGTGCCATCGCGGGCCTACCCTACGAGCAGTACTTC,CAIAGLPYEQYF
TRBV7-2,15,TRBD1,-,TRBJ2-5,TGTGCCAGCAGCCAAACAATGACAGGGACGGAGACCCAGTACTTC,CASSQTMTGTETQYF
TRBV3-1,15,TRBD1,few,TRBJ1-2,TGTGCCAGTAGCCAAATGGACAGGGCCCTATATGGCTACACCTTC,CASSQMDRALYGYTF
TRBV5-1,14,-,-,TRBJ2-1,TGCGCCAGCACCCCAAGCGGCCTAAACAATGAGCAGTTCTTC,CASTPSGLNNEQFF
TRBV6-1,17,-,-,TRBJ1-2,TGTGCCAGCAGTGACCTCTCAGTTCTTAGGGACGGCTATGGCTACACCTTC,CASSDLSVLRDGYGYTF
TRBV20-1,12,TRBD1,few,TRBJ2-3,TGCAGTGGGGACAGGAGCACAGATACGCAGTATTTT,CSGDRSTDTQYF
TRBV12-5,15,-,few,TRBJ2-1,TGTGCTAGTGGTTTGGTAGCGGGCTACATCAATGAGCAGTTCTTC,CASGLVAGYINEQFF
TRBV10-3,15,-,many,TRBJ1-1,TGTGCCATCAGTGACCTTGGACACCCGAACACTGAAGCTTTCTTT,CAISDLGHPNTEAFF
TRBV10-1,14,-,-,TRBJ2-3,TGCGCCAGCAGTGAGTCGGGGGGAACGGATACGCAGTATTTT,CASSESGGTDTQYF
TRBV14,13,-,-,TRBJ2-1,TGTGCCAGCAGCCAAGCGGGGGGCAGGGAGCAGTTCTTC,CASSQAGGREQFF
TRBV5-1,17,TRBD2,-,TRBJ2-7,TGCGCCAGCAGCCCCGGGACTAGCGGGAGGAACTCCTACGAGCAGTACTTC,CASSPGTSGRNSYEQYF
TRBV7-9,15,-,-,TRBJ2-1,TGTGCCAGCAGCTCGACAGGTCTGTCCTACAATGAGCAGTTCTTC,CASSSTGLSYNEQFF
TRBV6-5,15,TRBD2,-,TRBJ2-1,TGCGCCAGCAGCCAGCGGCGAGCGGGAGACAATGAGCAGTTCTTC,CASSQRRAGDNEQFF
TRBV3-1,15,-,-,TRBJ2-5,TGTGCCAGCAGCCAGGGACTTACAGGGACGGAGACCCAGTACTTC,CASSQGLTGTETQYF
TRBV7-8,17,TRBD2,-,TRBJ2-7,TGTGCCAGCAGCCACGTTCGTACGGTACTAGCGGGAAGCGAGCAGTACTTC,CASSHVRTVLAGSEQYF
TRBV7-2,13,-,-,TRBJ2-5,TGTGCCAGCAGCTTAGAGAGTTCGGCTACCCAGTACTTC,CASSLESSATQYF
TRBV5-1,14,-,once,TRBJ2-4,TGCGCCAGCAGCGTGGTACTAGGCGGGAACATTCAGTACTTC,CASSVVLGGNIQYF
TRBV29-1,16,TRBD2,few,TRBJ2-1,TGCAGCGTCTCAAGACTAGCGGGAGGGCCGGCCAATGAGCAGTTCTTC,CSVSRLAGGPANEQFF
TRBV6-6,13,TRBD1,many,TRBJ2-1,TGTGCCAGCAGTCGGACAGGGACGAATGAGCAGTTCTTC,CASSRTGTNEQFF